This entry lists 30 T cell receptor beta chains sequenced from one sample in a study of a mutant IDH1 vaccine in newly diagnosed glioma. This sample's time point: baseline, week 1 (first vaccination visit). The treatment is: pre-vaccination baseline after standard-of-care therapy. Produced via immunoSEQ multiplex PCR; TCRdb's table is partial and in-frame only. The sample includes over 75,000 clones, around nine tenths of them seen just once. This specimen consisted of PBMCs, obtained from a glioma patient treated with radiotherapy, temozolomide or both. The receptors were sampled from a woman in her fifties or sixties with glioma.

The sample holds a few counts of this clone. The chain couples TRBV6-5 to TRBJ2-4; a weak D match, TRBD1 (6 bases). Between the trimmed V and J ends, which lost 0 bases and 8 bases, there was a span of 14 bases. CDR3 length equals 15 residues. Germline V lookup: CDR1 MNHEY, CDR2 SVGAGI. The CDR3 here is CASSYSGHDVDIQYF. The CDR3 DNA reads TGTGCCAGCAGTTACTCGGGACATGACGTGGACATTCAGTACTTC.

This clone has a single count. The chain joins TRBV30 to TRBJ2-7; 8 nucleotides align to TRBD2. Trimming cost V 1 base and J 6 bases; bases outside gene matches: 5. The CDR3 covers 13 residues. CDR1 and CDR2 from the germline V gene are GTSNPN and SVGIG (reference sequence). The CDR3 bases are TGTGCCTGGAGTGCCGGACTAGCCGGCGAGCAGTACTTC. Protein product: CAWSAGLAGEQYF.

The CDR3 here is CASSRDRETQYF. The CDR3 nucleotides read TGTGCCAGCTCAAGAGACAGGGAGACCCAGTACTTC. V is TRBV18 and J is TRBJ2-5; maybe TRBD1 (6 bases). CDR3 length: 12 amino acids. V was cut by 5 bases and J by 5 bases, with 9 bases left in between. Germline V CDR1 and CDR2: KGHSH, LQKENI.

The V gene is TRBV15, the J gene TRBJ1-5; tentative D call: TRBD1 (5 bases). Germline CDR1 and CDR2: LNHNV and YYDKDF (reference sequence). V was trimmed by 4 bases and J by 3 bases, leaving 13 bases between them. This CDR3 has 15 amino acids. The CDR3 DNA sequence: TGTGCCACCAGCACCCAGGGAAAGTACAATCAGCCCCAGCATTTT. It codes for CATSTQGKYNQPQHF.

The V gene is TRBV18, the J gene TRBJ1-2; D remains ambiguous. The V and J ends lost 4 bases and 4 bases respectively, with 13 bases between them. The germline V gene encodes CDR1 KGHSH and CDR2 LQKENI. This CDR3 is built from 14 residues. CDR3 DNA sequence: TGTGCCAGCTCACTACAAGAAACCGTCTATGGCTACACCTTC. This encodes CASSLQETVYGYTF. The whole variable domain, remainder taken from reference TRBV18 and TRBJ1-2, is NAGVMQNPRHLVRRRGQEARLRCSPMKGHSHVYWYRQLPEEGLKFMVYLQKENIIDESGMPKERFSAEFPKEGPSILRIQQVVRGDSAAYFCASSLQETVYGYTFGSGTRLTVV.

The chain joins TRBV6-1 to TRBJ2-1, with 10 positions matching TRBD1. Unmatched junction bases numbered 5, after V lost 5 bases and J lost 7 bases. Germline CDR1 and CDR2: MNHNS and SASEGT. This CDR3 region has 14 residues. In DNA, the CDR3 is TGTGCCAGCAGTCGGGACAGGGGCAGGAATGAGCAGTTCTTC. The encoded protein is CASSRDRGRNEQFF.

This clone was detected a few times. This rearrangement joins TRBV7-3 to TRBJ1-1, with 8 bases that match TRBD1. The CDR3 is 14 amino acids. CDR1 SGHTA and CDR2 FQGTGA come from the germline V gene. The V segment lost 5 bases and the J segment 0 bases; nucleotides outside the gene matches: 2. The CDR3 region has the DNA TGTGCCAGCAGCCGACAGGGGATGAACACTGAAGCTTTCTTT. Protein sequence: CASSRQGMNTEAFF.

The chain is built from TRBV5-6 and TRBJ2-1; a possible D gene is TRBD2 (6 bases). The V and J ends lost 3 bases and 6 bases respectively, with 25 bases between them. Germline loops: CDR1 SGHDT, CDR2 YYEEEE. The CDR3 extends over 18 amino acids. This chain's CDR3 is CASSSTAGGWFGVNEQFF. The CDR3 DNA reads TGTGCCAGCAGCTCGACGGCCGGAGGGTGGTTCGGAGTCAATGAGCAGTTCTTC.

J is TRBJ2-5 and V is TRBV18, with 8 positions matching TRBD1. Near its end, the DNA agrees better with TRBJ2-7, so the J call may be wrong. This CDR3 has 15 amino acids. The germline gives CDR1 KGHSH, CDR2 LQKENI. In DNA, the CDR3 is TGTGCCAGCTCGCGAATTGGGACAGGAGTATACGAGCAGTACTTC. This gives the protein CASSRIGTGVYEQYF.

J is TRBJ2-1 and V is TRBV6-5, with a tentative D call TRBD1 (6 bases). V lost 2 bases and J lost 9, with 14 bases in between. CDR1 MNHEY and CDR2 SVGAGI come from the germline V gene. The CDR3 loop spans 14 amino acids. CDR3 bases: TGTGCCAGCAGTTACGGTCTAATAGGGGGTGAGCAGTTCTTC. Protein sequence: CASSYGLIGGEQFF.

The chain joins TRBV19 to TRBJ2-1; 8 bases fit TRBD1. The germline CDR1 and CDR2 sequences are LNHDA and SQIVND (reference sequence). Trimming removed 4 bases from V and 7 bases from J; junction bases left unmatched: 6. This CDR3 contains 14 residues. The CDR3 region is CASSTGQGLNEQFF. The CDR3 DNA reads TGTGCCAGTAGTACAGGACAGGGCCTGAATGAGCAGTTCTTC.

This rearrangement joins TRBV7-8 to TRBJ2-1, with D perhaps TRBD2 (5 bases). Germline-derived CDR1 and CDR2 are SGHVS and FQNEAQ. V lost 5 bases to trimming and J lost 1 base, with 9 bases between them. The CDR3 has 14 amino acids. Here the CDR3 reads CASSGSPSYNEQFF. Written as DNA, the CDR3 is TGTGCCAGCAGCGGGAGTCCATCCTACAATGAGCAGTTCTTC.

The chain is built from TRBV4-1 and TRBJ2-1, with TRBD2 identical over 11 bases. The germline CDR1 and CDR2 sequences are MGHRA and YSYEKL. CDR3 length: 19 residues. The trim removed 5 bases at V and 2 bases at J, leaving 14 bases unmatched. The CDR3 DNA reads TGCGCCAGCAGCATATCCCCCCTTAGCGGGAGGGTCGCCTACAATGAGCAGTTCTTC. It translates to CASSISPLSGRVAYNEQFF.

J is TRBJ2-5 and V is TRBV19, with a possible D match to TRBD2 (5 bases). Between the trimmed V and J ends, which lost 6 bases and 2 bases, there was a span of 13 bases. CDR1 LNHDA and CDR2 SQIVND come from the germline V gene (reference sequence). CDR3 length: 14 amino acids. For the CDR3, the DNA is TGTGCCAGTAGCGAGGGAGCCGAGCAAGAGACCCAGTACTTC. This gives the protein CASSEGAEQETQYF. The full variable domain, its missing parts supplied by reference TRBV19 and TRBJ2-5, is DGGITQSPKYLFRKEGQNVTLSCEQNLNHDAMYWYRQDPGQGLRLIYYSQIVNDFQKGDIAEGYSVSREKKESFPLTVTSAQKNPTAFYLCASSEGAEQETQYFGPGTRLLVL.

The sample holds one count of this clone. The V gene is TRBV28, the J gene TRBJ2-7, with TRBD2 as a possible D gene (7 bases). Germline V gene sequence: CDR1 MDHEN, CDR2 SYDVKM. This CDR3 has 14 amino acids. The ends were cut back, 2 bases at V and 8 bases at J, with 16 bases in the middle. DNA for the CDR3: TGTGCCAGCAGTTTAAGGGGGGGCGGGATGCAGCAGTACTTC. Translated, it gives CASSLRGGGMQQYF.

The CDR3: CASSYLSGRAETQYF. CDR3 nucleotides: TGTGCCAGCAGCTACCTTAGCGGGAGGGCCGAGACCCAGTACTTC. This rearrangement joins TRBV5-6 to TRBJ2-5, with 11 bases that match TRBD2. This CDR3 comprises 15 residues. CDR1 and CDR2 (germline): SGHDT, YYEEEE. The J segment lost 5 bases and the V segment lost 3 bases, leaving 6 bases of the junction unmatched.

This clone was detected only once. V usage is TRBV5-5 and J usage is TRBJ2-3, with TRBD2 identical over 16 bases. V lost 0 bases to trimming and J lost 7 bases; unmatched junction nucleotides: 2. The CDR3 runs 16 residues. The germline V gene encodes CDR1 SGHKS and CDR2 YYEKEE (reference sequence). Here the CDR3 DNA reads TGTGCCAGCAGCTTGGGGGGACTAGCGGGAGGGAATACGCAGTATTTT. Encoded protein: CASSLGGLAGGNTQYF.

The gene calls are TRBV7-9 and TRBJ2-7; no definite D call. Trimming stripped 3 bases from V and 2 bases from J, with 14 bases between. This CDR3 spans 15 amino acids. Germline V gene data show CDR1 as SEHNR and CDR2 as FQNEAQ (reference sequence). CDR3 nucleotide sequence: TGTGCCAGCAGCTTCGGCGCGATGGGCCCCTACGAGCAGTACTTC. Translating gives CASSFGAMGPYEQYF. The whole variable domain, filled in from reference TRBV7-9 and TRBJ2-7, reads DTGVSQNPRHKITKRGQNVTFRCDPISEHNRLYWYRQTLGQGPEFLTYFQNEAQLEKSRLLSDRFSAERPKGSFSTLEIQRTEQGDSAMYLCASSFGAMGPYEQYFGPGTRLTVT.

The J gene is TRBJ2-6, the V gene TRBV5-1; 7 bases fit TRBD1. The germline gives CDR1 SGHRS, CDR2 YFSETQ. The junction had 6 bases not matched to a gene; V was cut back by 5 bases and J by 4 bases. The CDR3 loop spans 15 amino acids. In DNA form, the CDR3 reads TGCGCCAGCAGTGCCACAGGGGTCGGGGCCAACGTCCTGACTTTC. Translated: CASSATGVGANVLTF.

This chain links TRBV6-5 with TRBJ1-1, with 9 bases fitting TRBD1. With V trimmed by 7 bases and J by 5 bases, 5 bases remained unmatched. The CDR3 length is 13 residues. Germline V gene sequence: CDR1 MNHEY, CDR2 SVGAGI. The CDR3 DNA reads TGTGCCAGCACCGGACAGGGGAGGACTGAAGCTTTCTTT. This gives the protein CASTGQGRTEAFF.

The chain carries TRBV18 and TRBJ2-5; 7 bases are shared with TRBD1. CDR1 and CDR2 (germline): KGHSH, LQKENI. Germline trimming cut 5 bases from V and 2 bases from J; bases unmatched to any gene: 5. The CDR3 runs 14 residues. The CDR3: CASSFTGQQETQYF. CDR3 bases: TGTGCCAGCTCATTCACGGGACAGCAAGAGACCCAGTACTTC.

This clone has more than one count but fewer than ten. The chain recombines TRBV5-8 with TRBJ1-5, with 9 bases fitting TRBD1. The CDR3 length is 16 residues. From germline, CDR1 is SGHTS and CDR2 YDEGEE. V dropped 1 base and J dropped 5; count of bases not matched to a gene: 7. CDR3 DNA: TGTGCCAGCAGCTTGCCGGACAGGGGTTTCTATCAGCCCCAGCATTTT. As protein: CASSLPDRGFYQPQHF.

The CDR3 reads CASSEISNQPQHF. In DNA, the CDR3 is TGTGCCAGCAGTGAAATAAGCAATCAGCCCCAGCATTTT. This chain joins TRBV6-5 and TRBJ1-5; D is uncertain. V lost 5 bases to trimming and J lost 1 base, with 6 bases between them. In germline, CDR1 is MNHEY, CDR2 SVGAGI. The CDR3 contains 13 residues.

The chain is built from TRBV9 and TRBJ1-2; TRBD1 might be the D (6 bases). Deletions cut 3 bases from V and 5 bases from J, with 11 bases between. Germline values: CDR1 SGDLS, CDR2 YYNGEE. The CDR3 is made up of 13 amino acids. The CDR3 protein is CASSAQGGYGYTF. Written as DNA, the CDR3 is TGTGCCAGCAGCGCACAGGGAGGGTATGGCTACACCTTC.

The chain's CDR3 is CASSPNGREQFF. In DNA, the CDR3 is TGTGCCAGCAGCCCCAACGGGCGCGAGCAGTTCTTC. The V gene is TRBV7-9, the J gene TRBJ2-1; no reliable D call. This CDR3 spans 12 amino acids. Germline lookup yields CDR1 SEHNR and CDR2 FQNEAQ (reference sequence). Trimming cost V 5 bases and J 10 bases, with 12 bases left between them.

The chain combines TRBV7-8 with TRBJ2-1, with 11 bases aligning to TRBD2. This CDR3 has 13 amino acids. Germline CDR1 is SGHVS and CDR2 is FQNEAQ. The CDR3 here is CAITGLAEDEQFF. DNA for the CDR3: TGTGCGATCACGGGACTAGCGGAGGATGAGCAGTTCTTC.

The rearrangement links TRBV27 to TRBJ2-3, with 8 bases fitting TRBD2. Germline V gene sequence: CDR1 MNHEY, CDR2 SMNVEV (reference sequence). The CDR3 totals 14 residues. V lost 7 bases and J lost 0; bases outside the gene matches: 3. CDR3 DNA: TGTGCCAGCAAGAGCGGGAGAAGCACAGATACGCAGTATTTT. It yields the protein CASKSGRSTDTQYF.

This clone came up once. The chain couples TRBV5-1 to TRBJ2-7, with no clear D. Trimming shortened V by 0 bases and J by 7 bases, and 14 bases separated the two germline ends. This CDR3 contains 14 residues. From germline, CDR1 is SGHRS and CDR2 YFSETQ. CDR3 amino acids: CASSLAARIGEQYF. CDR3 DNA sequence: TGCGCCAGCAGCTTGGCCGCCAGAATCGGGGAGCAGTACTTC.

This chain links TRBV9 with TRBJ2-5; 10 nucleotides line up with TRBD2. Trimming took 4 bases from V and 4 from J; bases not matched to a gene: 7. In germline, CDR1 is SGDLS, CDR2 YYNGEE. This CDR3 comprises 15 residues. CDR3 nucleotides: TGTGCCAGCAGCACGCACGGGACTAGCGTAGAGACCCAGTACTTC. It encodes CASSTHGTSVETQYF.

This clone was seen more than once but under ten times. The rearrangement joins TRBV28 to TRBJ1-2; D unresolved. CDR3 length: 12 residues. Germline lookup yields CDR1 MDHEN and CDR2 SYDVKM. Deletions cut 3 bases from V and 2 bases from J, with 4 bases between. The CDR3 coding sequence is TGTGCCAGCAGTTTTACGAACTATGGCTACACCTTC. It codes for CASSFTNYGYTF.